The 6 T cell receptor beta chains given below trace back to one sample, sequenced in a study of T cell repertoires in cytomegalovirus infection. In TCRdb, the reads were re-called with MiXCR into one record per CDR3 protein. The sample holds a few hundred thousand distinct CDR3 sequences, about 15% seen once. Sequencing used CD8+ T cells from PBMCs. These TCRs come from a human donor in good health (CMV status not recorded). Some clones in this sample may be carry-over from other donors' samples.

The rearrangement links TRBV4-2 to TRBJ1-6; D unresolved. In germline, CDR1 is LGHNA, CDR2 YNFKEQ. The germline V and J ends were trimmed by 0 bases and 7 bases, with 19 bases remaining between them. There are 18 residues in the CDR3. The CDR3 region is CASSQDRTGLRANSPLHF. CDR3 coding DNA: TGTGCCAGCAGCCAAGACCGGACTGGCCTCCGTGCAAATTCACCCCTCCACTTT.

The rearrangement uses TRBV12-3 or TRBV12-4 and TRBJ2-2, with TRBD1 matching 7 bases. J gave up 3 bases and V 6 bases, and 1 base lay outside the gene matches. This CDR3 contains 13 residues. The CDR3 loop is CASRGQYTGELFF. DNA of the CDR3: TGTGCCAGCAGGGGACAGTACACCGGGGAGCTGTTTTTT.

V is TRBV28 and J is TRBJ2-1, with TRBD2 matching over 8 bases. The germline gives CDR1 MDHEN, CDR2 SYDVKM. The ends lost 2 bases at V and 0 bases at J; junction bases unmatched: 9. CDR3 size: 18 residues. The CDR3 DNA reads as TGTGCCAGCAGTTTACCGGGGGGGCAATTAAGCTCCTACAATGAGCAGTTCTTC. Translating it yields CASSLPGGQLSSYNEQFF. The whole variable domain, filled in from reference TRBV28 and TRBJ2-1, reads DVKVTQSSRYLVKRTGEKVFLECVQDMDHENMFWYRQDPGLGLRLIYFSYDVKMKEKGDIPEGYSVSREKKERFSLILESASTNQTSMYLCASSLPGGQLSSYNEQFFGPGTRLTVL.

This clonotype has a count of ten or more. The V gene is TRBV7-2, the J gene TRBJ2-7; D is undetermined. Germline CDR1 and CDR2: SGHTA and FQGNSA. V dropped 3 bases and J dropped 5 bases, with 8 bases sitting between them. The CDR3 has 12 amino acids. CDR3 protein: CASSFSAHEQYF. The CDR3 DNA sequence: TGTGCCAGCAGCTTCTCAGCCCACGAGCAGTACTTC. Full variable domain (remainder filled in from reference TRBV7-2 and TRBJ2-7): GAGVSQSPSNKVTEKGKDVELRCDPISGHTALYWYRQSLGQGLEFLIYFQGNSAPDKSGLPSDRFSAERTGGSVSTLTIQRTQQEDSAVYLCASSFSAHEQYFGPGTRLTVT.

This clonotype was counted at least ten times. The rearrangement uses TRBV29-1 and TRBJ1-1; D unclear. The CDR3 runs 12 residues. V lost 4 bases to trimming and J lost 0 bases, with 6 bases between them. CDR1 and CDR2 (germline): SQVTM, ANQGSEA. CDR3 protein: CSVAVMNTEAFF. The CDR3 DNA follows: TGCAGCGTTGCAGTCATGAACACTGAAGCTTTCTTT.

In its sample, this clonotype was seen many times. The rearrangement joins TRBV7-6 to TRBJ2-7, with TRBD2 matching 9 bases. The CDR3 totals 14 residues. The germline gives CDR1 SGHVS, CDR2 FNYEAQ. V was clipped by 4 bases and J by 3 bases; unmatched bases: 4. DNA of the CDR3: TGTGCCAGCAGCTCCGCAGCGGGGGGCTACGAGCAGTACTTC. This codes for CASSSAAGGYEQYF.